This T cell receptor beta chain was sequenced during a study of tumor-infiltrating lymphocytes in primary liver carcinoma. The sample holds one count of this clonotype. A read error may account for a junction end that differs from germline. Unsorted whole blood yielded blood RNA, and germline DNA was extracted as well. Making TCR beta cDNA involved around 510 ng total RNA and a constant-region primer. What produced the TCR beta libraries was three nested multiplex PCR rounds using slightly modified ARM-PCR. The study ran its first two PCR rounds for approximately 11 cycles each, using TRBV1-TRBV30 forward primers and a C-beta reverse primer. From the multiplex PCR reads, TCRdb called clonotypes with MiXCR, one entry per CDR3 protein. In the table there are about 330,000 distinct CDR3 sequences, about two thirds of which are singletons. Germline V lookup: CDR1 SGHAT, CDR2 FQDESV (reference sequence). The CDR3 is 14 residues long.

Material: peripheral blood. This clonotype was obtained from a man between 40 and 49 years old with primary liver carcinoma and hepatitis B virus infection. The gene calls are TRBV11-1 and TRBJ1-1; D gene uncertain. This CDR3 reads CASNYGGIGTEAFF. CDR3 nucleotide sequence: TGTGCCAGCAACTACGGAGGGATTGGTACTGAGGCTTTCTTT.